These T cell receptor beta chains were read from a single sample in a study of T cell responses to AZD1222 COVID-19 vaccine. The method was immunoSEQ multiplex PCR; TCRdb's version includes in-frame clones alone and lacks a portion of them. The table lists 200,000 to 250,000 clones, roughly 94% of them singletons, with 1.7% in the top ten. Sequencing used peripheral blood, obtained 28 days after the second dose of the MenACWY control vaccine. The receptors stem from an adult who received the MenACWY meningococcal vaccine as a control. Each CDR3 is given with its conserved first and last residue. D genes are given only for firm matches. Only some rows state a clone size, as once, few, many or a class for expanded clones.

D,size,V,J,CDR3,DNA
-,-,TRBV2,TRBJ2-7,CASSGQEHYEQYF,TGTGCCAGCAGTGGACAGGAGCACTACGAGCAGTACTTC
-,-,TRBV28,TRBJ2-1,CASSSRTAMGNEQFF,TGTGCCAGCAGTTCCCGGACAGCAATGGGGAATGAGCAGTTCTTC
-,-,TRBV30,TRBJ1-2,CAWFSWTNYGYTF,TGTGCCTGGTTTAGCTGGACTAACTATGGCTACACCTTC
-,-,TRBV28,TRBJ2-5,CASSLTLGAQETQYF,TGTGCCAGCAGTTTAACCCTAGGAGCCCAAGAGACCCAGTACTTC
-,-,TRBV3-1/TRBV3-2,TRBJ1-6,CASSQREGPLHF,TGTGCCAGCAGCCAAAGGGAGGGACCCCTCCACTTT
-,-,TRBV28,TRBJ1-3,CASRVTGAGNTIYF,TGTGCCAGCAGGGTCACTGGGGCTGGAAACACCATATATTTT
-,-,TRBV21-1,TRBJ1-6,CASSKGVGDRPWQGDNSPLHF,TGTGCCAGCAGCAAGGGTGTCGGAGACAGGCCTTGGCAGGGCGATAATTCACCCCTCCACTTT
TRBD2,-,TRBV9,TRBJ2-1,CASSVAPGLAGGKNEQFF,TGTGCCAGCAGCGTAGCTCCGGGACTAGCGGGAGGTAAAAATGAGCAGTTCTTC
TRBD1,-,TRBV6-5,TRBJ1-4,CASSRQGAEGEKLFF,TGTGCCAGCAGTAGACAGGGGGCGGAGGGGGAAAAACTGTTTTTT
TRBD1,-,TRBV4-1,TRBJ2-5,CASSQETGEETQYF,TGCGCCAGCAGCCAAGAGACAGGGGAAGAGACCCAGTACTTC
-,-,TRBV23-1,TRBJ2-5,CASSQLKPGPQETQYF,TGCGCCAGCAGTCAACTAAAACCGGGACCCCAAGAGACCCAGTACTTC
-,-,TRBV28,TRBJ2-6,CASSFPGSGANVLTF,TGTGCCAGCAGTTTTCCGGGGTCTGGGGCCAACGTCCTGACTTTC
TRBD1,-,TRBV5-1,TRBJ2-7,CASSDRQGSGYEQYF,TGCGCCAGCAGCGATCGACAGGGGAGTGGTTACGAGCAGTACTTC
TRBD1,-,TRBV6-6,TRBJ2-7,CASSQGVGEQYF,TGTGCCAGCAGTCAGGGGGTTGGCGAGCAGTACTTC
-,-,TRBV14,TRBJ2-3,CASSRHLTDTQYF,TGTGCCAGCAGTCGACACCTCACAGATACGCAGTATTTT
TRBD1,-,TRBV15,TRBJ2-7,CATSKDRGHEQYF,TGTGCCACCAGCAAGGACAGGGGTCACGAGCAGTACTTC
-,-,TRBV6-5,TRBJ1-2,CASSYSPSYGYTF,TGTGCCAGCAGTTACTCGCCCAGTTATGGCTACACCTTC
-,-,TRBV12-3/TRBV12-4,TRBJ1-2,CASSYGPAGGYTF,TGTGCCAGCAGTTATGGACCAGCGGGAGGCTACACCTTC
TRBD2,-,TRBV6-4,TRBJ2-1,CASSVGRESSNEQFF,TGTGCCAGCAGTGTTGGGCGGGAGAGTAGCAATGAGCAGTTCTTC
-,-,TRBV6-4,TRBJ2-2,CASSERGAQGANTGELFF,TGTGCCAGCAGTGAAAGGGGGGCTCAAGGGGCGAACACCGGGGAGCTGTTTTTT
-,-,TRBV7-3,TRBJ2-3,CASSLRGATDTQYF,TGTGCCAGCAGCTTAAGGGGCGCCACAGATACGCAGTATTTT
-,-,TRBV18,TRBJ1-5,CASSSGSWGNQPQHF,TGTGCCAGCTCTTCGGGAAGTTGGGGGAATCAGCCCCAGCATTTT
-,once,TRBV18,TRBJ1-2,CASSPRATNYGYTF,TGTGCCAGCTCACCCCGCGCCACTAACTATGGCTACACCTTC
-,-,TRBV7-9,TRBJ1-2,CASSPGVNYGYTF,TGTGCCAGCAGCCCAGGGGTTAACTATGGCTACACCTTC
-,-,TRBV4-3,TRBJ1-2,CASSPDRSSNYGYTF,TGCGCCAGCAGCCCGGACCGGTCCTCTAACTATGGCTACACCTTC
-,-,TRBV5-1,TRBJ2-5,CASSLGGREETQYF,TGCGCCAGCAGCTTGGGCGGGCGGGAAGAGACCCAGTACTTC
TRBD1,-,TRBV27,TRBJ2-7,CASSYGQGGFGEQYF,TGTGCCAGCAGTTACGGACAGGGCGGCTTTGGGGAGCAGTACTTC
-,-,TRBV19,TRBJ2-7,CASSIRGSETSYEQYF,TGTGCCAGTAGTATAAGGGGCAGCGAGACATCCTACGAGCAGTACTTC
TRBD1,few,TRBV7-2,TRBJ2-7,CASSQTGGGEQYF,TGTGCCAGCAGCCAGACAGGGGGTGGCGAGCAGTACTTC
TRBD1,few,TRBV29-1,TRBJ1-1,CSVGTGLNTEAFF,TGCAGCGTTGGGACAGGGTTGAACACTGAAGCTTTCTTT
-,-,TRBV15,TRBJ2-1,CATSRRDRMYGDEQFF,TGTGCCACCAGCAGACGAGACAGGATGTACGGCGATGAGCAGTTCTTC
TRBD1,-,TRBV9,TRBJ2-7,CASSASGTDYYEQYF,TGTGCCAGCAGCGCCTCCGGGACAGATTACTACGAGCAGTACTTC
-,-,TRBV2,TRBJ1-5,CASSATDLNQPQHF,TGTGCCAGCAGTGCGACAGACCTTAATCAGCCCCAGCATTTT
-,-,TRBV7-9,TRBJ1-5,CASSPENQPQHF,TGTGCCAGCAGCCCGGAAAATCAGCCCCAGCATTTT
-,-,TRBV9,TRBJ1-5,CASSVGGGEDQPQHF,TGTGCCAGCAGCGTAGGAGGGGGGGAAGACCAGCCCCAGCATTTT
-,-,TRBV9,TRBJ2-7,CASSVGDATYEQYF,TGTGCCAGCAGCGTGGGGGACGCAACCTACGAGCAGTACTTC
-,-,TRBV30,TRBJ2-3,CAWTKGEGDTQYF,TGTGCCTGGACGAAGGGGGAGGGAGATACGCAGTATTTT
TRBD1,-,TRBV18,TRBJ1-4,CASSPRGQVTEKLFF,TGTGCCAGCTCGCCAAGGGGGCAAGTTACGGAAAAACTGTTTTTT
TRBD2,-,TRBV14,TRBJ2-1,CASSQRTTSAGYNEQFF,TGTGCCAGCAGCCAGCGAACCACTAGCGCGGGGTACAATGAGCAGTTCTTC
-,few,TRBV30,TRBJ1-4,CAWSLRPNEKLFF,TGTGCCTGGAGTCTCCGGCCGAATGAAAAACTGTTTTTT
TRBD1,-,TRBV27,TRBJ1-4,CASSRTGGGEKLFF,TGTGCCAGCAGCCGAACAGGGGGAGGTGAAAAACTGTTTTTT
TRBD2,-,TRBV29-1,TRBJ2-1,CSVTPSSGGAGDEQFF,TGCAGCGTTACCCCATCTAGCGGGGGGGCCGGGGATGAGCAGTTCTTC
-,-,TRBV9,TRBJ1-3,CASSGGNRNTIYF,TGTGCCAGCAGCGGGGGGAACAGAAACACCATATATTTT
-,-,TRBV12-5,TRBJ1-2,CASGSQDYGYTF,TGTGCTAGTGGTTCACAGGACTATGGCTACACCTTC
-,-,TRBV2,TRBJ1-5,CASSEGLNQPQHF,TGTGCCAGCAGTGAAGGACTAAATCAGCCCCAGCATTTT
-,-,TRBV20-1,TRBJ1-2,CSASDGYTF,TGCAGTGCTTCCGATGGCTACACCTTC
-,-,TRBV28,TRBJ2-1,CASRPLGGGREQFF,TGTGCCAGCAGACCCCTAGGGGGAGGAAGGGAGCAGTTCTTC
-,-,TRBV5-1,TRBJ1-4,CASSAARGTNEKLFF,TGCGCCAGCAGCGCCGCGAGGGGAACTAATGAAAAACTGTTTTTT
-,-,TRBV12-1,TRBJ2-1,CASSFGDPGLAGGVPYNEQFF,TGTGCCAGCAGCTTTGGGGACCCGGGACTAGCGGGGGGGGTCCCCTACAATGAGCAGTTCTTC
TRBD2,-,TRBV10-3,TRBJ2-1,CAISGGLAGASNEQFF,TGTGCCATCAGTGGTGGACTAGCGGGAGCCTCGAATGAGCAGTTCTTC
TRBD2,-,TRBV3-1/TRBV3-2,TRBJ2-1,CASSQVAGPNNEQFF,TGTGCCAGCAGCCAAGTAGCGGGGCCTAACAATGAGCAGTTCTTC
-,-,TRBV29-1,TRBJ2-7,CSVAQNEQYF,TGCAGCGTTGCGCAAAACGAGCAGTACTTC
-,-,TRBV5-4,TRBJ2-3,CASSLDGGADTQYF,TGTGCCAGCAGCTTGGATGGTGGGGCCGATACGCAGTATTTT
TRBD1,many,TRBV30,TRBJ1-5,CAWSADREAQPQHF,TGTGCCTGGAGTGCCGACAGGGAGGCTCAGCCCCAGCATTTT
-,-,TRBV3-1/TRBV3-2,TRBJ2-1,CASSQLGTGGSEQFF,TGTGCCAGCAGCCAACTTGGGACCGGTGGGAGTGAGCAGTTCTTC
-,-,TRBV28,TRBJ1-2,CASSFAGPGYTF,TGTGCCAGCAGTTTTGCAGGGCCTGGCTACACCTTC
TRBD1,-,TRBV19,TRBJ2-1,CASSTRTGHLRFF,TGTGCCAGTAGTACGCGGACAGGGCACCTCCGGTTCTTC
TRBD2,-,TRBV10-2,TRBJ2-7,CASSNPGLATEQYF,TGCGCCAGCAGCAATCCGGGACTAGCAACCGAGCAGTACTTC
-,-,TRBV18,TRBJ2-4,CASSPEILAKNIQYF,TGTGCCAGCTCACCAGAAATACTAGCCAAAAACATTCAGTACTTC
-,-,TRBV6-1,TRBJ1-2,CASSEDRGLGYGYTF,TGTGCCAGCAGTGAAGATAGGGGTCTAGGCTATGGCTACACCTTC